Following are 3 T cell receptor beta chains from one sample sequenced in a study of neoadjuvant nivolumab and ipilimumab in lung cancer. Repertoires were generated with immunoSEQ multiplex PCR, while TCRdb's copy carries only in-frame clones and drops some. The repertoire holds 18,000 or so clones, with roughly three quarters as singletons. This specimen was tumor tissue, taken after neoadjuvant nivolumab, alone or with ipilimumab, at or shortly before surgery. All receptors derive from an adult with non-small cell lung cancer.

The chain carries TRBV5-4 and TRBJ1-3; a possible D gene is TRBD1 (6 bases). CDR1 is SGHNT and CDR2 is YYREEE in the germline V gene (reference sequence). The CDR3 totals 15 residues. The ends were cut back, 0 bases at V and 10 bases at J, with 17 bases in the middle. The CDR3 coding sequence is TGTGCCAGCAGCTTGGTACAGGGTAGTGAGGCGACCATATATTTT. This sequence encodes CASSLVQGSEATIYF.

The rearrangement links TRBV30 to TRBJ2-7; D not certain. V was pared by 4 bases and J by 3 bases, with 22 bases between. The CDR3 spans 16 residues. Per the germline V gene, CDR1 is GTSNPN and CDR2 is SVGIG (reference sequence). DNA of the CDR3: TGTGCCTGGACCCGAAACCCCGATGTCAAGGGCTACGAGCAGTACTTC. Protein sequence: CAWTRNPDVKGYEQYF.

This chain uses TRBV28 with TRBJ2-2; tentative D call: TRBD2 (7 bases). Germline loops: CDR1 MDHEN, CDR2 SYDVKM. V lost 10 bases and J lost 3, with 12 bases in between. This CDR3 is built from 13 residues. CDR3: CAIGGRHTGELFF. The DNA of the CDR3 is TGTGCCATCGGGGGGCGGCACACCGGGGAGCTGTTTTTT.